A selection of T cell receptor beta chains follows, all from one sample in a study of graft-versus-host responses after intestinal transplantation. Profiled with immunoSEQ multiplex PCR; TCRdb holds only in-frame clones, not every one. The table has approximately 24,000 clones, about 92% seen once. The input for sequencing was PBMCs, taken 18 days after transplant. These receptors all stem from a human patient who received an intestinal transplant, so some T cells may come from the graft donor. The CDR3 runs from the conserved cysteine through the conserved F or W. The D gene is left open where the match is weak. Some rows mark clone size as missing; the rest say once, few, many or name a class of expanded clone.

CDR3nt	CDR3aa	abundance	v_gene	j_gene	d_gene
TGTGCCAGCTCACCACCGGTGCGGGGACAGTTCTACGAGCAGTACTTC	CASSPPVRGQFYEQYF	NA	TRBV18	TRBJ2-7	NA
TGTGCCAGCAGTTTGGCAGGACGAGAGCAGTACTTC	CASSLAGREQYF	NA	TRBV27	TRBJ2-7	NA
TGTGCCAGCAGCGTAGATCTGGGGGCAAAGTCCTATGGCTACACCTTC	CASSVDLGAKSYGYTF	NA	TRBV9	TRBJ1-2	NA
TGCAGTGCGGCAAGACCCCCGGATCAGTATTTT	CSAARPPDQYF	NA	TRBV20-1	TRBJ2-3	NA
TGTGCCAGCAGTTTAAACCCAGGGGTTAGGGATGGCTACACCTTC	CASSLNPGVRDGYTF	NA	TRBV6-5	TRBJ1-2	NA
TGTGCCAGCAGCTTGACAGGTCAGAGCTCCTACGAGCAGTACTTC	CASSLTGQSSYEQYF	NA	TRBV5-5	TRBJ2-7	NA
TGCGCCAGCAGCCAAGACGGGCAGGGGGCCTATTCACCCCTCCACTTT	CASSQDGQGAYSPLHF	NA	TRBV4-1	TRBJ1-6	TRBD1
TGTGCCATCAGTGGGACAGCCTTGAACACTGAAGCTTTCTTT	CAISGTALNTEAFF	NA	TRBV10-3	TRBJ1-1	NA
TGTGCCAGCAGTTTATCTAGCGGCTACGAGCAGTACTTC	CASSLSSGYEQYF	NA	TRBV27	TRBJ2-7	NA
TGTGCCAGCAACCTGTTTAGGGGAAACACCATATATTTT	CASNLFRGNTIYF	NA	TRBV11-2	TRBJ1-3	NA
TGCGCCAGCAGCTTGGTAGGGGTTGATGAGCAGTTCTTC	CASSLVGVDEQFF	NA	TRBV5-1	TRBJ2-1	NA
TGCGCCAGCAGCTTGGTCGGGGCCGACGGAGATACGCAGTATTTT	CASSLVGADGDTQYF	NA	TRBV5-1	TRBJ2-3	NA
TGCGCCAGCAGCGCCATTACTAGTGGGGAGACCCAGTACTTC	CASSAITSGETQYF	NA	TRBV5-1	TRBJ2-5	NA
TGTGCCAGCAGCAAGACAGGGTGGGGCACAGATACGCAGTATTTT	CASSKTGWGTDTQYF	NA	TRBV11-3	TRBJ2-3	TRBD1
TGCAGCGTTGAAGATCTAGGGACTCGAACCTCCTACAATGAGCAGTTCTTC	CSVEDLGTRTSYNEQFF	NA	TRBV29-1	TRBJ2-1	NA
TGTGCCAGCACCACAACTCGACAGGGATCCTATGGCTACACCTTC	CASTTTRQGSYGYTF	NA	TRBV6-1	TRBJ1-2	TRBD1
TGTGCCAGCAGCTGGGAGACACCGAACACCGGGGAGCTGTTTTTT	CASSWETPNTGELFF	NA	TRBV5-8	TRBJ2-2	NA
TGTGCCACCAGGCGAGGGATGGAGACAGATACGCAGTATTTT	CATRRGMETDTQYF	NA	TRBV15	TRBJ2-3	NA
TGTGCCAGCAGTTACAAGTTCCGGACAAGCTCCTACGAGCAGTACTTC	CASSYKFRTSSYEQYF	NA	TRBV6-5	TRBJ2-7	NA
TGTGCCAGCAGTGAAGGGGTGGGGGGATCGGATACGCAGTATTTT	CASSEGVGGSDTQYF	NA	TRBV2	TRBJ2-3	NA
TGTGCCAGCAGTTGGGCGAACACCGGGGAGCTGTTTTTT	CASSWANTGELFF	once	TRBV27	TRBJ2-2	NA
TGCGCCAGCAGCTTAGAGAACAGTGGCCCGCCTCTCTCTGGGGCCAACGTCCTGACTTTC	CASSLENSGPPLSGANVLTF	few	TRBV5-1	TRBJ2-6	NA
TGTGCCAGCAGCTTCGGTCGAATGAATCTGTACGAGCAGTACTTC	CASSFGRMNLYEQYF	NA	TRBV5-6	TRBJ2-7	NA
TGCAGCGTAGTCCCAATTACAGGGAGATCGGGCTACGAGCAGTACTTC	CSVVPITGRSGYEQYF	NA	TRBV29-1	TRBJ2-7	NA
TGTGCCAGCAGCCCAGCCCGGGGGGGGTCGCCTAGCACAGATACGCAGTATTTT	CASSPARGGSPSTDTQYF	NA	TRBV11-3	TRBJ2-3	TRBD2
TGCGCCAGCAGCGTTGGAGCGTCCTCCACAGATACGCAGTATTTT	CASSVGASSTDTQYF	NA	TRBV5-1	TRBJ2-3	NA
TGCGCCAGCTCAAAACTCAGGGGGTACGAGCAGTACTTC	CASSKLRGYEQYF	NA	TRBV10-1	TRBJ2-7	TRBD1
TGCAGTGCTCGCGGAGGTGAAAAACTGTTTTTT	CSARGGEKLFF	NA	TRBV20-1	TRBJ1-4	NA
TGTGCCAGCCTTTCAGGGACTGGTAACTATGGCTACACCTTC	CASLSGTGNYGYTF	NA	TRBV5-6	TRBJ1-2	NA
TGTGCCAGCATGGGGGCCCCGGACACTGAAGCTTTCTTT	CASMGAPDTEAFF	once	TRBV11-3	TRBJ1-1	NA
TGTGCCTGGAGTGTGGGTGGACGGAACACCATATATTTT	CAWSVGGRNTIYF	NA	TRBV30	TRBJ1-3	NA
TGTGCCAGTAGTATCTGGAGCGGGGGGGCCGGTGAGCAGTTCTTC	CASSIWSGGAGEQFF	NA	TRBV19	TRBJ2-1	TRBD2
TGTGCCAGCAGGTTCCAGGGGCCTGAAGCTTTCTTT	CASRFQGPEAFF	NA	TRBV13	TRBJ1-1	NA
TGCGCCAGCAGTGAGTCGCTAGGACAAGGAGGGGACACTGAAGCTTTCTTT	CASSESLGQGGDTEAFF	NA	TRBV10-2	TRBJ1-1	NA
TGTGCCAGCATCCAGGGTAGCAATCAGCCCCAGCATTTT	CASIQGSNQPQHF	NA	TRBV6-1	TRBJ1-5	NA
TGTGCCAGCAGTCCCATCGGGCCTAACTATGGCTACACCTTC	CASSPIGPNYGYTF	few	TRBV6-6	TRBJ1-2	NA
TGTGCCAGCAGCGTAGGGGCAGGGGGCCTCAACTATGGCTACACCTTC	CASSVGAGGLNYGYTF	NA	TRBV9	TRBJ1-2	TRBD1
TGTGCCAGCAGCCCCGCCACGGGCCCGGGGACTGAAGCTTTCTTT	CASSPATGPGTEAFF	NA	TRBV6-5	TRBJ1-1	NA
TGTGCCAGCAGTGGGAGCGTTGTTGGTTCACCCCTCCACTTT	CASSGSVVGSPLHF	NA	TRBV27	TRBJ1-6	NA
TGCAGCGTTGCGGGCAGTGAAGCTTTCTTT	CSVAGSEAFF	NA	TRBV29-1	TRBJ1-1	NA
TGCGCCAGCAGCCAAGAGACAGCCTACGAGCAGTACTTC	CASSQETAYEQYF	NA	TRBV4-1	TRBJ2-7	NA
TGCGCCAGCAGCTCTAGCGGGGGGGCCTGGGAGACCCAGTACTTC	CASSSSGGAWETQYF	NA	TRBV5-1	TRBJ2-5	TRBD2
TGCAGCGTTGAAGATGTGACGGGGGGGTACAATGAGCAGTTCTTC	CSVEDVTGGYNEQFF	NA	TRBV29-1	TRBJ2-1	TRBD2
TGTGCCAGCAGCACAGGGGCTGAGTATGGCTACACCTTC	CASSTGAEYGYTF	NA	TRBV27	TRBJ1-2	TRBD1
TGTGCCAGCAGCGCCTCGACAGGGTTGTTGACTAATGAAAAACTGTTTTTT	CASSASTGLLTNEKLFF	NA	TRBV2	TRBJ1-4	TRBD1
TGTGCCAGCACCCCCTGGGGGGACTACTCTGGGGCCAACGTCCTGACTTTC	CASTPWGDYSGANVLTF	NA	TRBV5-5	TRBJ2-6	TRBD2
TGTGCCAGCAGCCCCCGGGGACGGGAGCTGTTTTTT	CASSPRGRELFF	NA	TRBV7-3	TRBJ2-2	NA
TGTGCCAGCAGTTTAAGACAGGGGGCGAACACTGAAGCTTTCTTT	CASSLRQGANTEAFF	NA	TRBV6-1	TRBJ1-1	TRBD1
TGTGCCACCAGCAGAGAAAGGGGGCTGAACACTGAAGCTTTCTTT	CATSRERGLNTEAFF	NA	TRBV15	TRBJ1-1	TRBD1
TGTGCCTGGAGTCGGACAGGGAACTCTGGAAACACCATATATTTT	CAWSRTGNSGNTIYF	NA	TRBV30	TRBJ1-3	TRBD1
TGTGCCAGCTCACCTTGGGACAGCCTCTCTGGAAACACCATATATTTT	CASSPWDSLSGNTIYF	NA	TRBV18	TRBJ1-3	TRBD1
TGCGCCAGCAGCCAAGATAGCTTGGGGACAGGGCATGGCTACACCTTC	CASSQDSLGTGHGYTF	NA	TRBV4-1	TRBJ1-2	TRBD1
TGTGCCAGCAGCTCACACCGGGACGGCTACGAGCAGTACTTC	CASSSHRDGYEQYF	NA	TRBV7-9	TRBJ2-7	NA
TGCGCCAGCAGCCAAGATAGGGCCCTCCCTAGGGAAGCTTTCTTT	CASSQDRALPREAFF	NA	TRBV4-1	TRBJ1-1	NA
TGTGCCAGTAGTATAGGTGGGGGAGAGACCCAGTACTTC	CASSIGGGETQYF	NA	TRBV19	TRBJ2-5	NA
TGTGCCAGCAGCGCACTAGCTAGCTACAATGAGCAGTTCTTC	CASSALASYNEQFF	NA	TRBV9	TRBJ2-1	NA
TGTGCCAGCAGTTACGAGCGGGGGAACACCGGGGAGCTGTTTTTT	CASSYERGNTGELFF	NA	TRBV6-6	TRBJ2-2	TRBD2
TGTGCCAGCAGTCCTTGGACAGGGGAATACCAAGAGACCCAGTACTTC	CASSPWTGEYQETQYF	NA	TRBV27	TRBJ2-5	TRBD1
TGCGCCAGCAGTGAGCAGGCGAACACTGAAGCTTTCTTT	CASSEQANTEAFF	NA	TRBV10-2	TRBJ1-1	NA
TGTGCCATCAGTGACCCTTGGACCCATGAAAAACTGTTTTTT	CAISDPWTHEKLFF	NA	TRBV10-3	TRBJ1-4	NA